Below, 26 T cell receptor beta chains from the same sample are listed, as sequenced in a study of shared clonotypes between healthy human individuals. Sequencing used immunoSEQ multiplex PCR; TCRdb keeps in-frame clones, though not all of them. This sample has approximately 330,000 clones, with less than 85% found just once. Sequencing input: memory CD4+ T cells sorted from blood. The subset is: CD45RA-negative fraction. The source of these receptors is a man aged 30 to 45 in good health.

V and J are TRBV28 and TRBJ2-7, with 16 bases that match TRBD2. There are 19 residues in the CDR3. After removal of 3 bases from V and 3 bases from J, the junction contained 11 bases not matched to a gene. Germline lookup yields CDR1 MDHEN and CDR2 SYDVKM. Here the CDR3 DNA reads TGTGCCAGCAGTTTTTTCGCCGGGACTAGCGGGAGGGTGGACTACGAGCAGTACTTC. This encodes CASSFFAGTSGRVDYEQYF.

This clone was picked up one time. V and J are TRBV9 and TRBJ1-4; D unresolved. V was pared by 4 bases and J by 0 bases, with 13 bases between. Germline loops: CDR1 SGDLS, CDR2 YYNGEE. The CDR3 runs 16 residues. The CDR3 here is CASSYGSSATNEKLFF. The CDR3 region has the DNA TGTGCCAGCAGCTACGGGTCCTCTGCAACTAATGAAAAACTGTTTTTT.

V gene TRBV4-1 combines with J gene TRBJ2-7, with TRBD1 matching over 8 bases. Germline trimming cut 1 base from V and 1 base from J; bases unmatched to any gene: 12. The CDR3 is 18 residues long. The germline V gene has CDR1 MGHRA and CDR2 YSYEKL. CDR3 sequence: CASSQGFLSRTGSYEQYF. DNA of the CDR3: TGCGCCAGCAGCCAAGGGTTTCTGTCCCGGACAGGGTCCTACGAGCAGTACTTC.

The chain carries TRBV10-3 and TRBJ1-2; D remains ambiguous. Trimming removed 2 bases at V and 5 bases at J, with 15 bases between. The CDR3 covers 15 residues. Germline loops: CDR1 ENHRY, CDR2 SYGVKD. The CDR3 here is CAISEPHEGLYGYTF. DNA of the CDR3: TGTGCCATCAGTGAGCCCCACGAAGGATTGTATGGCTACACCTTC.

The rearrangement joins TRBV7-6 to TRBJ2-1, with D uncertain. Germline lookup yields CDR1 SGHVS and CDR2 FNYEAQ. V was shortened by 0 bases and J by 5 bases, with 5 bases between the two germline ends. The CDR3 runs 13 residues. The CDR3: CASSLATNNEQFF. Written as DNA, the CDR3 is TGTGCCAGCAGCTTAGCGACCAACAATGAGCAGTTCTTC. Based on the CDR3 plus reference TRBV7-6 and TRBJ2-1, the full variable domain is GAGVSQSPRYKVTKRGQDVALRCDPISGHVSLYWYRQALGQGPEFLTYFNYEAQQDKSGLPNDRFSAERPEGSISTLTIQRTEQRDSAMYRCASSLATNNEQFFGPGTRLTVL.

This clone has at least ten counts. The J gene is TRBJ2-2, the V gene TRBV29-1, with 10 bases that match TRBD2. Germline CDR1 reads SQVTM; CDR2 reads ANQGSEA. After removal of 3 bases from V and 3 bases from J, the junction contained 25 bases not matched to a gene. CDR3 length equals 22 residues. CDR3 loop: CSVDPPEQIREREGRHTGELFF. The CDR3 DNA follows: TGCAGCGTTGATCCCCCCGAACAGATTAGAGAGCGGGAGGGCCGTCACACCGGGGAGCTGTTTTTT.

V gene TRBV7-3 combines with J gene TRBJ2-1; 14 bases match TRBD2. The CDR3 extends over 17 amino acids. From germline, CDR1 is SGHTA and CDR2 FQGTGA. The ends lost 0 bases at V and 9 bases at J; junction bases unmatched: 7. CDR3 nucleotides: TGTGCCAGCAGCTTAACCCCGGGACTAGCGGGAGCTGTTGAGCAGTTCTTC. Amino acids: CASSLTPGLAGAVEQFF.

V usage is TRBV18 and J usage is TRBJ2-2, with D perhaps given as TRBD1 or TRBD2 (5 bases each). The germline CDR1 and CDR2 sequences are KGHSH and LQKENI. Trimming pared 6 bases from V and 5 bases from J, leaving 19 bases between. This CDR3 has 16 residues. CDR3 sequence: CASSLLARGATGELFF. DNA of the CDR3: TGTGCCAGCTCCCTCCTGGCGAGGGGCGCGACCGGGGAGCTGTTTTTT.

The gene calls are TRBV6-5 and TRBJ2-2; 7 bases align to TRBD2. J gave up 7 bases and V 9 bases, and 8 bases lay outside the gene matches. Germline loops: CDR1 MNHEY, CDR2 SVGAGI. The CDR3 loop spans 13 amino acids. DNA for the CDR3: TGTGCCAGTAGCGGGTGGATGGTCGGGGAGCTGTTTTTT. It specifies CASSGWMVGELFF.

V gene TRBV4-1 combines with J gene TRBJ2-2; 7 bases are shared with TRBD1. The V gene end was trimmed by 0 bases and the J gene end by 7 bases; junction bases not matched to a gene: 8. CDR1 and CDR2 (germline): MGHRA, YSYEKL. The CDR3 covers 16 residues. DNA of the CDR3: TGCGCCAGCAGCCAAGATGTGCAGGGGGTAGGCGGGGAGCTGTTTTTT. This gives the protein CASSQDVQGVGGELFF.

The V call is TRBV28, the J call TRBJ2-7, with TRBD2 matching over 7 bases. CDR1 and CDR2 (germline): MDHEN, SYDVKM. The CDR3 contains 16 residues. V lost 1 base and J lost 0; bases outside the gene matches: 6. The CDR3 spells CASSLFGGGSSYEQYF. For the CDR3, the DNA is TGTGCCAGCAGTTTATTCGGCGGGGGAAGCTCCTACGAGCAGTACTTC.

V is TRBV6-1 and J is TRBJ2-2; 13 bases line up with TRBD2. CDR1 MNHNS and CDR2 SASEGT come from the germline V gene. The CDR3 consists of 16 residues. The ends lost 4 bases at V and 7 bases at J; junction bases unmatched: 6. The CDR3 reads CASSGTSGSGGGELFF. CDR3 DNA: TGTGCCAGCAGTGGGACTAGCGGGAGTGGCGGCGGGGAGCTGTTTTTT.

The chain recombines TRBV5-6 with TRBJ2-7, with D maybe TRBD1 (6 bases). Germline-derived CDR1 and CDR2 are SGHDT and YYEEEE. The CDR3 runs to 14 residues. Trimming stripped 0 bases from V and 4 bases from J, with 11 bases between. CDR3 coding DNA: TGTGCCAGCAGCTTGGCGGGCAGGGGATACGAGCAGTACTTC. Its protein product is CASSLAGRGYEQYF. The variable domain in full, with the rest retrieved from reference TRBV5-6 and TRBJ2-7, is DAGVTQSPTHLIKTRGQQVTLRCSPKSGHDTVSWYQQALGQGPQFIFQYYEEEERQRGNFPDRFSGHQFPNYSSELNVNALLLGDSALYLCASSLAGRGYEQYFGPGTRLTVT.

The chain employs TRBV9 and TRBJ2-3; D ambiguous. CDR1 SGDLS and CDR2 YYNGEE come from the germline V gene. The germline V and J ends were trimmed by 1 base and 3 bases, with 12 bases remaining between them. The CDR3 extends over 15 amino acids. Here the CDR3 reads CASSVWGWETDTQYF. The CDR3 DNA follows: TGTGCCAGCAGCGTATGGGGATGGGAAACAGATACGCAGTATTTT.

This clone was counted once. DNA for the CDR3: TGTGCCAGTAGTATAGACCTAGGACGGGAGGACGGCTACACCTTC. This translates into CASSIDLGREDGYTF. The rearrangement uses TRBV19 and TRBJ1-2; D gene unclear. Trimming took 0 bases from V and 8 from J, leaving 16 bases between them. Germline V gene lookup returns CDR1 LNHDA and CDR2 SQIVND (reference sequence). This CDR3 has 15 residues. Full variable domain (rest looked up from reference TRBV19 and TRBJ1-2): DGGITQSPKYLFRKEGQNVTLSCEQNLNHDAMYWYRQDPGQGLRLIYYSQIVNDFQKGDIAEGYSVSREKKESFPLTVTSAQKNPTAFYLCASSIDLGREDGYTFGSGTRLTVV.

CDR3 amino acids: CASRVFRRAVNQPQHF. The CDR3, as DNA: TGTGCCAGCAGGGTATTCCGAAGGGCAGTCAATCAGCCCCAGCATTTT. The rearrangement uses TRBV28 and TRBJ1-5; D is uncertain. V was clipped by 6 bases and J by 3 bases, with 18 bases between them. CDR3 size: 16 residues. Germline V gene data show CDR1 as MDHEN and CDR2 as SYDVKM.

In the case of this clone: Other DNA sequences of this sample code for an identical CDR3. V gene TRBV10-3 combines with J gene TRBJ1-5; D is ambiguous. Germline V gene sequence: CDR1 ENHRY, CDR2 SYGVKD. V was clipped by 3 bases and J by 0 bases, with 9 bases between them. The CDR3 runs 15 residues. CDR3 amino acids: CAISDGQSSNQPQHF. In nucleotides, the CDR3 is TGTGCCATCAGTGACGGGCAGTCTAGCAATCAGCCCCAGCATTTT.

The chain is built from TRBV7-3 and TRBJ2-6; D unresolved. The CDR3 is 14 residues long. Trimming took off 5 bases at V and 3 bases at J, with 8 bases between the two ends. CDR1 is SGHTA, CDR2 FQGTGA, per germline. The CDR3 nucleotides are TGTGCCAGCAGCCCGCGACATGGGGCCAACGTCCTGACTTTC. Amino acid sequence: CASSPRHGANVLTF. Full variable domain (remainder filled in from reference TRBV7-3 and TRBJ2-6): GAGVSQTPSNKVTEKGKYVELRCDPISGHTALYWYRQSLGQGPEFLIYFQGTGAADDSGLPNDRFFAVRPEGSVSTLKIQRTERGDSAVYLCASSPRHGANVLTFGAGSRLTVL.

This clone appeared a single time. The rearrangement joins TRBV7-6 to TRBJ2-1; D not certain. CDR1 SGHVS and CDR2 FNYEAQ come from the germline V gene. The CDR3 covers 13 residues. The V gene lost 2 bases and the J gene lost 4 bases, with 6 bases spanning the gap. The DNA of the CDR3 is TGTGCCAGCAGCTTATCCAGGTACAATGAGCAGTTCTTC. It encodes CASSLSRYNEQFF.

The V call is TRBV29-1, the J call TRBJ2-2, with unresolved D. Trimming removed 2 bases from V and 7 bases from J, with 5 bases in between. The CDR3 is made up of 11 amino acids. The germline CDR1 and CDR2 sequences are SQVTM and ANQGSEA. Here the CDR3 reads CSVEIGGELFF. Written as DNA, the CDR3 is TGCAGCGTTGAAATCGGCGGGGAGCTGTTTTTT.

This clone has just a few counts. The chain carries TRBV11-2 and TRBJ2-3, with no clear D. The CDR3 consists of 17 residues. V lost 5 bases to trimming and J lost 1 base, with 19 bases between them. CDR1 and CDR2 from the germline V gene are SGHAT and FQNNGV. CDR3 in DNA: TGTGCCAGCAGCCCCAGGCCGGGTTCATTGGGCACAGATACGCAGTATTTT. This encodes CASSPRPGSLGTDTQYF.

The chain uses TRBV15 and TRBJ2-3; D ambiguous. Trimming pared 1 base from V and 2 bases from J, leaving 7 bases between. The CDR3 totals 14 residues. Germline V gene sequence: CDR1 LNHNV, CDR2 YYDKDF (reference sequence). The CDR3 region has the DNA TGTGCCACCAGCAGAGCCGGCAACACAGATACGCAGTATTTT. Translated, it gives CATSRAGNTDTQYF.

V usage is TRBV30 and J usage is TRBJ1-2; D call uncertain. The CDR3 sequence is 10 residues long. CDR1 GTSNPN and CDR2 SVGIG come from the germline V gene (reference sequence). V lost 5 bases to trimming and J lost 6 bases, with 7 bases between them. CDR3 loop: CAWLGDGYTF. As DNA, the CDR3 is TGTGCCTGGCTTGGTGATGGCTACACCTTC. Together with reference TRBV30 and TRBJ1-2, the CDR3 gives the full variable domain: SQTIHQWPATLVQPVGSPLSLECTVEGTSNPNLYWYRQAAGRGLQLLFYSVGIGQISSEVPQNLSASRPQDRQFILSSKKLLLSDSGFYLCAWLGDGYTFGSGTRLTVV.

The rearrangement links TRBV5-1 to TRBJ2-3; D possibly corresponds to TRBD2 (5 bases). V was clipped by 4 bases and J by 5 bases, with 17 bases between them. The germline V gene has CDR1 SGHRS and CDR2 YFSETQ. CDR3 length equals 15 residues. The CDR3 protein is CASSGSSGGKDTQYF. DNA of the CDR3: TGCGCCAGCAGCGGGAGCAGCGGTGGGAAAGATACGCAGTATTTT.

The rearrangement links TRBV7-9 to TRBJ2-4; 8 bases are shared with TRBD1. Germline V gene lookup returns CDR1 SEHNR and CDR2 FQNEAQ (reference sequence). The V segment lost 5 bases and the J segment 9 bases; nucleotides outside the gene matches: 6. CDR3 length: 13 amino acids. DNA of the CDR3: TGTGCCAGCAGCGCTCAGGGGGCTGGCATTCAGTACTTC. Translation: CASSAQGAGIQYF.

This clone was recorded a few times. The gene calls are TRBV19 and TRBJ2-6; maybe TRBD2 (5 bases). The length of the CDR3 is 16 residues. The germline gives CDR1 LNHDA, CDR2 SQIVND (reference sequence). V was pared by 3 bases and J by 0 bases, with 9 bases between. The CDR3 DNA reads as TGTGCCAGTAGTATGTCCGAGGGCTCTGGGGCCAACGTCCTGACTTTC. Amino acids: CASSMSEGSGANVLTF.